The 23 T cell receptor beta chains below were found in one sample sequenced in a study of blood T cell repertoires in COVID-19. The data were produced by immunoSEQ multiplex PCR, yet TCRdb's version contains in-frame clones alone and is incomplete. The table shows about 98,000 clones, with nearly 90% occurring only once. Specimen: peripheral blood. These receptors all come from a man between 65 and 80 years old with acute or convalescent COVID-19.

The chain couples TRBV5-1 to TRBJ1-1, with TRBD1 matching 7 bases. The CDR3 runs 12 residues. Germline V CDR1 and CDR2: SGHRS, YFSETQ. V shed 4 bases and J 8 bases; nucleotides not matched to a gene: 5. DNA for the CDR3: TGCGCCAGCAGCCCCACAGGGGTCGAAGCTTTCTTT. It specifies CASSPTGVEAFF.

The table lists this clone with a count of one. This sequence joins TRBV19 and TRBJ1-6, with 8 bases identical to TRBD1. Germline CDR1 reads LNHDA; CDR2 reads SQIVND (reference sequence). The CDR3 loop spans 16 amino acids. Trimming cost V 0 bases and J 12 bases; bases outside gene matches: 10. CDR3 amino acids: CASSIDPGQALKPLHF. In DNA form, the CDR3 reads TGTGCCAGTAGTATAGATCCGGGACAGGCTTTGAAACCCCTCCACTTT.

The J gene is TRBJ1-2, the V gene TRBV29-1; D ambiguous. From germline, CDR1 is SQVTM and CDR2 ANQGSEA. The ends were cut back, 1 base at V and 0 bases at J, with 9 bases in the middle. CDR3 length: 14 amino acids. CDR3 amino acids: CSVEGQVPNYGYTF. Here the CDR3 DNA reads TGCAGCGTTGAAGGGCAGGTTCCTAACTATGGCTACACCTTC. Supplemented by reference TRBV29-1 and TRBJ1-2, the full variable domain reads SAVISQKPSRDICQRGTSLTIQCQVDSQVTMMFWYRQQPGQSLTLIATANQGSEATYESGFVIDKFPISRPNLTFSTLTVSNMSPEDSSIYLCSVEGQVPNYGYTFGSGTRLTVV.

CDR3 in amino acids: CASRGDEQYF. The DNA for the CDR3 is TGTGCCAGCAGAGGGGACGAGCAGTACTTC. This chain joins TRBV28 and TRBJ2-7; TRBD1 is a possible D gene (5 bases). There are 10 residues in the CDR3. Germline assignment: CDR1 MDHEN and CDR2 SYDVKM. The V end lost 6 bases, the J end lost 5 bases, and 5 bases lay between the germline ends.

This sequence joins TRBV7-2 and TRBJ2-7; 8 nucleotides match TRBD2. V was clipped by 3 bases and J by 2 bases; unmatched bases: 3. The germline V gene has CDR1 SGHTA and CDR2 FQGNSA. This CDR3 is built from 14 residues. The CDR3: CASSFQRGPYEQYV. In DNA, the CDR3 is TGTGCCAGCAGCTTCCAGCGGGGGCCCTACGAGCAGTACGTC.

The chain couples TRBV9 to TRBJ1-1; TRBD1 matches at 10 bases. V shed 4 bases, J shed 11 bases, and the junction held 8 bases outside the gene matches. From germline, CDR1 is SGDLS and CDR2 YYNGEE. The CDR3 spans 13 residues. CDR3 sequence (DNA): TGTGCCAGCAGCCCCAGTATGGGACAGGGGGCTTTCTTT. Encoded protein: CASSPSMGQGAFF.

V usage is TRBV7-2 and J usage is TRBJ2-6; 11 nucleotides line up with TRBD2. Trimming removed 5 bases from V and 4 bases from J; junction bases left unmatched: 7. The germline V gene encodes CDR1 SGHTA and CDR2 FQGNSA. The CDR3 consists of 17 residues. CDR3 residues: CASSPLAGGTGANVLTF. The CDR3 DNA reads TGTGCCAGCAGCCCTTTAGCGGGGGGGACCGGGGCCAACGTCCTGACTTTC.

CDR3 DNA sequence: TGTGCCAGCTCACCGGAAGACAGGGTAAGTGAAGCTTTCTTT. It yields the protein CASSPEDRVSEAFF. V is TRBV18 and J is TRBJ1-1, with 7 positions matching TRBD1. The CDR3 has 14 residues. The V gene's germline CDR1 is KGHSH and CDR2 LQKENI. V shed 3 bases and J 7 bases; nucleotides not matched to a gene: 8.

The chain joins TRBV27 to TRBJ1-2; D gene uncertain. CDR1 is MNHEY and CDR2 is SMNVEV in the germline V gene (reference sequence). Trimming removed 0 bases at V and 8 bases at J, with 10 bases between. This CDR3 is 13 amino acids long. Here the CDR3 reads CASSLSEGFGYTF. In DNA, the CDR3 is TGTGCCAGCAGTTTATCAGAGGGTTTCGGCTACACCTTC.

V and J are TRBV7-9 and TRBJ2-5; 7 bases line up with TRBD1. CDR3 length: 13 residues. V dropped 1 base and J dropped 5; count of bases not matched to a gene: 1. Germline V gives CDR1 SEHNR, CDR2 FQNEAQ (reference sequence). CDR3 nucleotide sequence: TGTGCCAGCAGCTTAGTGACAGGGGAGACCCAGTACTTC. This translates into CASSLVTGETQYF.

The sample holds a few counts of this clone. Here the CDR3 reads CASTQSRDRSTEAFF. As DNA, the CDR3 is TGTGCCAGCACTCAAAGCAGGGATCGGAGCACTGAAGCTTTCTTT. The chain links TRBV2 to TRBJ1-1, with D possibly matching TRBD1 (5 bases). Germline CDR1 and CDR2: SNHLY and FYNNEI. Trimming pared 7 bases from V and 4 bases from J, leaving 19 bases between. The CDR3 loop spans 15 amino acids.

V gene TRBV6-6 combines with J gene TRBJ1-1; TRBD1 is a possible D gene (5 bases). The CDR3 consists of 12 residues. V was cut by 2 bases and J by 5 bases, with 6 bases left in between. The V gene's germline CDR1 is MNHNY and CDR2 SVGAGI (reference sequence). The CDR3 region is CASSYDRTEAFF. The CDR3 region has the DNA TGTGCCAGCAGTTACGACAGAACTGAAGCTTTCTTT.

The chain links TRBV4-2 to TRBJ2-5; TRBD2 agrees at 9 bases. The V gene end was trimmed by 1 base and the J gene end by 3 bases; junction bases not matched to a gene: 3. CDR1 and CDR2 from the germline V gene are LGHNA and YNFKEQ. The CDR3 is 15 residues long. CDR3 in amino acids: CASSQAVAGEETQYF. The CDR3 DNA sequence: TGTGCCAGCAGCCAAGCTGTAGCGGGAGAAGAGACCCAGTACTTC.

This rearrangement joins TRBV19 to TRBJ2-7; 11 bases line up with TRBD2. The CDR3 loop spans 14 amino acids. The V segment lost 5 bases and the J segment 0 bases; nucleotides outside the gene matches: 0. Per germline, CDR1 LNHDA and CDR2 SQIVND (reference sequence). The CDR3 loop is CASSGLAGSYEQYF. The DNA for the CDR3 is TGTGCCAGTAGTGGACTAGCGGGCTCCTACGAGCAGTACTTC.

CDR3 in amino acids: CASSATGTGELFF. For the CDR3, the DNA is TGTGCCAGCAGCGCTACAGGGACCGGGGAGCTGTTTTTT. V gene TRBV6-5 combines with J gene TRBJ2-2; D possibly corresponds to TRBD1 (6 bases). Per germline, CDR1 MNHEY and CDR2 SVGAGI. The length of the CDR3 is 13 residues. The V end lost 6 bases, the J end lost 5 bases, and 10 bases lay between the germline ends.

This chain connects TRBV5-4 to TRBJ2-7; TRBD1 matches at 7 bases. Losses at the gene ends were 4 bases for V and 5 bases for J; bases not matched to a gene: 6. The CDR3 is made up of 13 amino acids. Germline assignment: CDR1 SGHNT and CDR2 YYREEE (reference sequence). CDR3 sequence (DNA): TGTGCCAGCAGCCACGACAGGGTGCACGAGCAGTACTTC. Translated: CASSHDRVHEQYF.

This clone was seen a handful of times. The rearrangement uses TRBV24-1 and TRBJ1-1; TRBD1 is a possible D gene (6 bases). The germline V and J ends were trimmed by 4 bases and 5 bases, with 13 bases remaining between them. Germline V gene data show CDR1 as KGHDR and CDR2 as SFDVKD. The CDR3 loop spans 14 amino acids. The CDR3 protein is CATSEGRGGTEAFF. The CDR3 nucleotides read TGTGCCACCAGTGAAGGCAGGGGTGGAACTGAAGCTTTCTTT.

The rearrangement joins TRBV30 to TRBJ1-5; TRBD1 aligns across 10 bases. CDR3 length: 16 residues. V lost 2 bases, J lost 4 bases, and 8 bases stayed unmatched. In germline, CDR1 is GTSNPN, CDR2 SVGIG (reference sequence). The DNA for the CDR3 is TGTGCCTGGAGTACACCGGGACAGGGGCCTAATCAGCCCCAGCATTTT. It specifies CAWSTPGQGPNQPQHF.

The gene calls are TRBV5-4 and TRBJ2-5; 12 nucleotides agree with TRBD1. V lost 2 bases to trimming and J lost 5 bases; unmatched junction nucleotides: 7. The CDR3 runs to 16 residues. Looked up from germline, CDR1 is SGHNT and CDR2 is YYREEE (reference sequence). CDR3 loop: CASSFYGTGGAETQYF. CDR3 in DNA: TGTGCCAGCAGCTTTTATGGGACAGGGGGCGCGGAGACCCAGTACTTC.

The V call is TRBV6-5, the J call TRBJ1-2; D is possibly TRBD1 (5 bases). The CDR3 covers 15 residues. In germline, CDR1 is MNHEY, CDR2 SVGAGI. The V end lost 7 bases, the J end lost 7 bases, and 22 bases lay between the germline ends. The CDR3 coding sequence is TGTGCCAGCATTAAGCGGGGGTCGGACTATCGTGGCTACACCTTC. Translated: CASIKRGSDYRGYTF.

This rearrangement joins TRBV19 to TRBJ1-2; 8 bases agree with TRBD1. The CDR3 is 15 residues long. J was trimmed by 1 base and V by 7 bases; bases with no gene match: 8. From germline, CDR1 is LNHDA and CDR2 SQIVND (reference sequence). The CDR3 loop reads CASILRTGLNYGYTF. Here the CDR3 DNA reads TGTGCCAGTATCCTGCGGACAGGGCTTAACTATGGCTACACCTTC.

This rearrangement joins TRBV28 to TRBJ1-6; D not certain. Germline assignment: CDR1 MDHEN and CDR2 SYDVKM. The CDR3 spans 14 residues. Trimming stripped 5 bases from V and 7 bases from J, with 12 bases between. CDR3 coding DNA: TGTGCCAGCAGTCCACCGACGGGGAATTCACCCCTCCACTTT. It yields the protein CASSPPTGNSPLHF.

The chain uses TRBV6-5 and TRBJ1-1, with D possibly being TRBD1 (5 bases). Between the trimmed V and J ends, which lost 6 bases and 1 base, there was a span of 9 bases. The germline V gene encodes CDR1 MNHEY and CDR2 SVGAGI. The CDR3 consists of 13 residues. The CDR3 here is CASRKGQNTEAFF. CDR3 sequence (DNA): TGTGCCAGCAGAAAAGGACAGAACACTGAAGCTTTCTTT.